This TCR beta chain was sequenced in a study of T-cell reconstitution after alpha-beta-depleted transplantation in children. Overall study results and limits: About two months after transplant, alpha-beta T cells reportedly came from several hundred expanded graft clones. The main origin of T-cell counts and diversity one year after transplant was newly produced T cells. Where some patients showed high TCRbeta diversity at day 60, it came from recipient T cells and thymic progenitors that had survived.

This clonotype was observed a handful of times. Its antigen is not identified. Unique molecular identifiers were incorporated during preparation of the TCRbeta library. TCRdb independently ran MiXCR on the PCR reads; one entry per CDR3 protein. Here the sample spans 450,000 to 600,000 distinct CDR3 sequences, roughly 13% being singletons. The germline V gene has CDR1 SGHRS and CDR2 YFSETQ. With 3 bases removed from V and 1 base from J, the gap between germline ends came to 8 bases. This CDR3 spans 14 amino acids. This TCR derives from a male patient aged 10 to 17 who had a stem cell transplant for acute myeloid leukemia, so the T cells may come from the graft donor. The sequenced sample was PBMCs, mostly from graft donor cells, obtained 360 days after TCRalphabeta/CD19-depleted stem cell transplant. V gene TRBV5-1 combines with J gene TRBJ1-3, with D perhaps TRBD1 (5 bases). The CDR3 region is CASSYGGSGNTIYF. The CDR3 bases are TGCGCCAGCAGCTACGGGGGTTCTGGAAACACCATATATTTT.